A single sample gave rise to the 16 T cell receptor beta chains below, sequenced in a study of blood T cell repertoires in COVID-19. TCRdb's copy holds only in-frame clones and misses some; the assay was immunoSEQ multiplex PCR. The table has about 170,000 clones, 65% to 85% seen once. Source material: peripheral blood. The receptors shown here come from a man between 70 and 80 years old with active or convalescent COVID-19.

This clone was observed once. For the CDR3, the DNA is TGCAGTGCTAGTGTAACAGGGGTGCGGGGGGAGCTGTTTTTT. Residues: CSASVTGVRGELFF. The J gene is TRBJ2-2, the V gene TRBV20-1; 7 bases are shared with TRBD1. This CDR3 has 14 amino acids. Germline CDR1 is DFQATT and CDR2 is SNEGSKA (reference sequence). J gave up 8 bases and V 3 bases, and 9 bases lay outside the gene matches.

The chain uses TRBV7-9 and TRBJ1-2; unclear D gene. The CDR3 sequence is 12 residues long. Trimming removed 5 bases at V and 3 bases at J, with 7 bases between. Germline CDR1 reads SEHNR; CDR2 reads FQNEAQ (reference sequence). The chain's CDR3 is CASSRFYYGYTF. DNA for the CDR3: TGTGCCAGCAGCCGTTTCTACTATGGCTACACCTTC.

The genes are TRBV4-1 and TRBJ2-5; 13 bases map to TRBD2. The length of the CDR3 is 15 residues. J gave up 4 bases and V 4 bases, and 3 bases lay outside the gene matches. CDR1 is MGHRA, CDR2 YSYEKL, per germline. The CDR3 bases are TGCGCCAGCAGCCTATGGACTAGCGGGAGAGAGACCCAGTACTTC. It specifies CASSLWTSGRETQYF.

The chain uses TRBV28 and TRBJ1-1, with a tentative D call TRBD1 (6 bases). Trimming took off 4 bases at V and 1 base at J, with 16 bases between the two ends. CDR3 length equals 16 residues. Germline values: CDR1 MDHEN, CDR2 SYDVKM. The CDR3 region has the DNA TGTGCCAGCAGTTCAAACCCCCCGACAGGGAACACTGAAGCTTTCTTT. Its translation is CASSSNPPTGNTEAFF.

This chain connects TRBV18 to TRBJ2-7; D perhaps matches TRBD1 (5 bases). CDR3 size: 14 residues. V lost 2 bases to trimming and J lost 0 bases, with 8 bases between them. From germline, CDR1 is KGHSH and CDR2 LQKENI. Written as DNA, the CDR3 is TGTGCCAGCTCACCAGGGGCCCCCTCCTACGAGCAGTACTTC. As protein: CASSPGAPSYEQYF.

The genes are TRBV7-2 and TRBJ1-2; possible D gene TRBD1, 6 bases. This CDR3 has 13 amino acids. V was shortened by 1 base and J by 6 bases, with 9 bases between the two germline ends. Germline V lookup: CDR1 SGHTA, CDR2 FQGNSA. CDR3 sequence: CASSLVPGDGYTF. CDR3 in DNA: TGTGCCAGCAGCTTAGTGCCAGGGGATGGCTACACCTTC.

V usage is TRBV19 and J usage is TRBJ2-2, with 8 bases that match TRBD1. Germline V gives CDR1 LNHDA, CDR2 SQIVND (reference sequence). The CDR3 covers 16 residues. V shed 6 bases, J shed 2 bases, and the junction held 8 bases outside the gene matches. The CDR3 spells CASRGRQGRNTGELFF. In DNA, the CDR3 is TGTGCCAGTAGGGGAAGACAGGGGCGCAACACCGGGGAGCTGTTTTTT.

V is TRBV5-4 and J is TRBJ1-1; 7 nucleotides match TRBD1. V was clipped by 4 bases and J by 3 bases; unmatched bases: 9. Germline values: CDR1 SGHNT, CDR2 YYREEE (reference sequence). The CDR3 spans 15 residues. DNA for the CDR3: TGTGCCAGCAGCCCACAGACAGGGCGGGACACTGAAGCTTTCTTT. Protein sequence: CASSPQTGRDTEAFF.

The DNA for the CDR3 is TGTGCCAGTAGTATAGTTGCCGGGACAGGCAATCAGCCCCAGCATTTT. This encodes CASSIVAGTGNQPQHF. The rearrangement joins TRBV19 to TRBJ1-5; TRBD1 matches 7 bases. V shed 1 base and J 2 bases; nucleotides not matched to a gene: 5. Germline V gene sequence: CDR1 LNHDA, CDR2 SQIVND (reference sequence). The CDR3 sequence is 16 residues long.

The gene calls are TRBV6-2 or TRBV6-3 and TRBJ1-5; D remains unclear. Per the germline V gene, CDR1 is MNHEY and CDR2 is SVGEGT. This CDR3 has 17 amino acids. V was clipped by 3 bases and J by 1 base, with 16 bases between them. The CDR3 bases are TGTGCCAGCAGTTATCTTCCGCTCCCCGGGAGCAATCAGCCCCAGCATTTT. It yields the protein CASSYLPLPGSNQPQHF.

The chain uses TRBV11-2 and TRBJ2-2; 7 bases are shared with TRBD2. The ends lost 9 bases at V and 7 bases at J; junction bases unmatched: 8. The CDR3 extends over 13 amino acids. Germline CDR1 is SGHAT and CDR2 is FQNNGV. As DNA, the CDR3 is TGTGCCAGGGGCGGGAGATGGGGCGGGGAGCTGTTTTTT. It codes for CARGGRWGGELFF.

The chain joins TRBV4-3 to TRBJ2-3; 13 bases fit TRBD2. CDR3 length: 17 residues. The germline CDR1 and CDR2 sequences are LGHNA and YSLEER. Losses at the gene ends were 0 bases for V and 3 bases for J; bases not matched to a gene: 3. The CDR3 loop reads CASSQEWTSGSTDTQYF. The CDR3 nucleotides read TGCGCCAGCAGCCAAGAATGGACTAGCGGGAGTACAGATACGCAGTATTTT.

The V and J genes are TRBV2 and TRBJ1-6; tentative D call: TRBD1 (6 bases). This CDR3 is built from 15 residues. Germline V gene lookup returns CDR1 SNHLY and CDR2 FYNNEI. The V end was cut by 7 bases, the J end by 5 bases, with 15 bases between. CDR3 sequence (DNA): TGTGCCAGCAAGCGCCGGGACACAAATAATTCACCCCTCCACTTT. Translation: CASKRRDTNNSPLHF.

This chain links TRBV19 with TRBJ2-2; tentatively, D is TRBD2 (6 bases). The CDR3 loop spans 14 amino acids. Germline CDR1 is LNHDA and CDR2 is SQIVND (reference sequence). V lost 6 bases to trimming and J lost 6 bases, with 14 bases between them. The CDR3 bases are TGTGCCAGTAGAATCGGGAGCCAGGCCGGGGAGCTGTTTTTT. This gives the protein CASRIGSQAGELFF.

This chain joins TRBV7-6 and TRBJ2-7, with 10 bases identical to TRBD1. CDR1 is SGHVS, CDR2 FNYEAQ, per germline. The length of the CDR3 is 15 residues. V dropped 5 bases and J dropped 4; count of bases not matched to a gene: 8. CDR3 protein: CASSARTGGLYEQYF. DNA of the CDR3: TGTGCCAGCAGCGCCCGGACAGGGGGTCTTTACGAGCAGTACTTC.

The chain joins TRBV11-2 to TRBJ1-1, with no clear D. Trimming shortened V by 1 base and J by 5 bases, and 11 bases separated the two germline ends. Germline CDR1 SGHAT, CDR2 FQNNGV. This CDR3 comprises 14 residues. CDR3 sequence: CASSLVPGRTEAFF. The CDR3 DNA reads TGTGCCAGCAGCTTAGTTCCGGGGAGGACTGAAGCTTTCTTT.